This is a list of T cell receptor beta chains from one sample in a study of CD8 T cells in ankylosing spondylitis. TCRdb re-analysed the 5' RACE reads in MiXCR, keeping a single row per CDR3 protein. In the table there are around 890,000 distinct CDR3 sequences, approximately 12% of which are singletons. Sequencing input: blood, either unsorted or a sorted T cell fraction (not recorded which). These receptors were taken from a male donor with ankylosing spondylitis. Both conserved end residues are part of each CDR3. The order of the fields is D gene, V gene, clone size, J gene, CDR3 protein, CDR3 DNA. The D gene is left open where the match is weak. Clone size is not always given. Where it is, it says once, few, many or a class for expanded clones.

.,TRBV7-2,many,TRBJ2-1,CASSPGQLEQFF,TGTGCCAGCAGCCCCGGCCAGCTGGAGCAGTTCTTC
.,TRBV7-9,.,TRBJ2-1,CASSIHGEQFF,TGTGCCAGCAGCATACACGGTGAGCAGTTCTTC
.,TRBV4-2,.,TRBJ2-3,CASTRSNTDTQYF,TGTGCCAGCACCCGTTCTAACACAGATACGCAGTATTTT
.,TRBV20-1,few,TRBJ2-4,CSARVTPRGPGYKNIQYF,TGCAGTGCTAGAGTCACCCCCCGGGGCCCAGGGTACAAAAACATTCAGTACTTC
.,TRBV20-1,many,TRBJ1-1,CSAGNRDSAEAFF,TGCAGTGCTGGAAACAGGGACTCCGCTGAAGCTTTCTTT
TRBD2,TRBV4-2,.,TRBJ2-1,CASSPSSGDEQFF,TGTGCCAGCAGCCCATCTAGCGGCGATGAGCAGTTCTTC
TRBD2,TRBV4-2,many,TRBJ2-2,CASSPLLAGGTGELFF,TGTGCCAGCAGCCCCCTACTAGCGGGAGGCACCGGGGAGCTGTTTTTT
.,TRBV7-9,.,TRBJ2-2,CAITGELFF,TGTGCCATCACCGGGGAGCTGTTTTTT
.,TRBV20-1,.,TRBJ2-5,CSAPVRWGQETQYF,TGCAGTGCTCCAGTTCGGTGGGGCCAAGAGACCCAGTACTTC
TRBD2,TRBV11-1,.,TRBJ2-1,CASRSGTSGRARVEQFF,TGTGCCAGCAGAAGCGGGACTAGCGGGAGGGCCCGGGTTGAGCAGTTCTTC
TRBD1,TRBV5-1,few,TRBJ2-7,CASSSRTGVNEQYF,TGCGCCAGCAGCTCGAGGACAGGGGTCAACGAGCAGTACTTC
.,TRBV7-9,many,TRBJ1-2,CASQGANYGYTF,TGTGCCAGCCAGGGAGCGAACTATGGCTACACCTTC
TRBD2,TRBV5-1,.,TRBJ2-1,CASSTGTSGGHKQFF,TGCGCCAGCAGCACCGGGACTAGCGGGGGCCATAAGCAGTTCTTC
TRBD1,TRBV29-1,few,TRBJ1-2,CSVGTGGNGYTF,TGCAGCGTTGGGACAGGGGGCAATGGCTACACCTTC
.,TRBV5-6,many,TRBJ2-7,CASNVMRATYEQYF,TGTGCCAGCAATGTGATGAGGGCCACCTACGAGCAGTACTTC
.,TRBV5-1,.,TRBJ2-1,CASSLLTAALGDEQFF,TGCGCCAGCAGCCTCCTGACTGCCGCTTTAGGCGATGAGCAGTTCTTC
.,TRBV7-2,few,TRBJ2-1,CASSLYRTLYNEQFF,TGTGCCAGCAGCTTATACAGGACCCTCTACAATGAGCAGTTCTTC
.,TRBV7-2,few,TRBJ1-6,CASSPMAGAGSPLHF,TGTGCCAGCAGCCCTATGGCAGGGGCGGGGTCACCCCTCCACTTT
.,TRBV7-2,few,TRBJ1-2,CASSPYGEYGYTF,TGTGCCAGCAGCCCCTATGGGGAATATGGCTACACCTTC
TRBD1,TRBV5-1,many,TRBJ1-2,CASSPGDRKNYGYTF,TGCGCCAGCAGCCCCGGGGACAGGAAGAACTATGGCTACACCTTC
TRBD2,TRBV4-1,few,TRBJ2-7,CASSPKAGSSYEQYF,TGCGCCAGCAGCCCCAAAGCGGGGAGCTCCTACGAGCAGTACTTC
TRBD2,TRBV3-1,.,TRBJ2-3,CASSPYPLAGGADTQYF,TGTGCCAGCAGCCCTTACCCCCTAGCGGGGGGTGCAGATACGCAGTATTTT
.,TRBV20-1,few,TRBJ2-6,CSARVPPLTDVLTF,TGCAGTGCTCGTGTCCCTCCTCTTACGGACGTCCTGACTTTC
.,TRBV20-1,few,TRBJ2-1,CSAENVLYNEQFF,TGCAGTGCGGAGAACGTTCTCTACAATGAGCAGTTCTTC
.,TRBV5-1,few,TRBJ1-1,CASSSEGLRDTEAFF,TGCGCCAGCAGCTCCGAGGGACTTCGGGACACTGAAGCTTTCTTT
TRBD2,TRBV11-2,few,TRBJ2-7,CASSRLARGEQYF,TGTGCCAGCAGTAGACTAGCGAGGGGCGAGCAGTACTTC
.,TRBV20-1,.,TRBJ1-1,CSARPLIEAFF,TGCAGTGCTAGACCCTTAATAGAAGCTTTCTTT
.,TRBV29-1,many,TRBJ2-1,CSVLGDWKNEQFF,TGCAGCGTCCTGGGGGACTGGAAGAATGAGCAGTTCTTC
.,TRBV27,.,TRBJ2-7,CASSFLGAESYEQYF,TGTGCCAGCAGTTTCCTCGGGGCGGAATCCTACGAGCAGTACTTC
TRBD1,TRBV7-2,many,TRBJ1-1,CASSAGQVRVAFF,TGTGCCAGCAGCGCTGGACAGGTTCGTGTCGCTTTCTTT
.,TRBV29-1,few,TRBJ1-1,CSVSQMNTEAFF,TGCAGCGTTTCCCAAATGAACACTGAAGCTTTCTTT
TRBD2,TRBV25-1,few,TRBJ2-1,CASSHFKGLAGVNEQFF,TGTGCCAGCAGTCACTTCAAGGGACTAGCGGGAGTAAATGAGCAGTTCTTC
TRBD1,TRBV5-1,.,TRBJ2-7,CASSFRDRGAYEQYF,TGCGCCAGCAGCTTCCGGGACAGGGGCGCCTACGAGCAGTACTTC
.,TRBV7-2,.,TRBJ1-1,CASTPRGQSNTEAFF,TGTGCCAGCACCCCTCGCGGGCAATCAAACACTGAAGCTTTCTTT
.,TRBV20-1,.,TRBJ2-1,CSAWAQAGIVYNEQFF,TGCAGTGCTTGGGCCCAGGCAGGAATCGTCTACAATGAGCAGTTCTTC
.,TRBV29-1,few,TRBJ1-1,CSVLRETMNTEAFF,TGCAGCGTTCTTCGGGAGACCATGAACACTGAAGCTTTCTTT
.,TRBV7-2,.,TRBJ2-3,CASSLGLVVDTQYF,TGTGCCAGCAGCTTAGGGCTAGTAGTAGATACGCAGTATTTT
TRBD1,TRBV7-2,.,TRBJ2-7,CASSFGTAHYEQYF,TGTGCCAGCAGCTTCGGGACAGCCCACTACGAGCAGTACTTC
TRBD2,TRBV11-2,once,TRBJ2-1,CASSPSGRWYNEQFF,TGTGCCAGCAGTCCAAGCGGGAGGTGGTACAATGAGCAGTTCTTC
.,TRBV29-1,.,TRBJ2-2,CAARRGNTGELFF,TGCGCGGCGCGGAGGGGGAACACCGGGGAGCTGTTTTTT
.,TRBV3-1,.,TRBJ2-1,CASSPPRPNEQFF,TGTGCCAGCAGCCCGCCGAGGCCCAATGAGCAGTTCTTC
TRBD1,TRBV5-6,few,TRBJ2-7,CASSLGDRDPYF,TGTGCCAGCAGCTTGGGGGACAGGGATCCGTACTTC
.,TRBV20-1,few,TRBJ1-5,CSARREGGIRPQHF,TGCAGTGCTAGGCGGGAGGGGGGAATTCGACCCCAGCATTTT
TRBD1,TRBV18,few,TRBJ2-2,CASSGDRAGELFF,TGTGCCAGCTCAGGGGACAGAGCCGGGGAGCTGTTTTTT
.,TRBV7-6,.,TRBJ2-3,CASSLRGSPDTQYF,TGTGCCAGCAGCTTGAGAGGGAGTCCAGATACGCAGTATTTT
.,TRBV20-1,.,TRBJ2-7,CSARVRPSYEQYF,TGCAGTGCTAGAGTGAGACCCTCCTACGAGCAGTACTTC
TRBD1,TRBV4-1,few,TRBJ2-1,CASSLPGQGNEQFF,TGCGCCAGCAGTCTACCGGGACAGGGGAATGAGCAGTTCTTC
.,TRBV4-3,.,TRBJ2-2,CASSQDAGPGVAGELFF,TGCGCCAGCAGCCAAGACGCGGGTCCGGGGGTGGCCGGGGAGCTGTTTTTT
.,TRBV7-3,few,TRBJ2-5,CASSLQISGGTQYF,TGTGCCAGCAGCTTACAAATCAGCGGTGGGACCCAGTACTTC
.,TRBV6-5,few,TRBJ2-3,CASSYSSRAEYTDTQYF,TGTGCCAGCAGTTACTCGAGTAGGGCGGAATACACAGATACGCAGTATTTT
.,TRBV4-3,few,TRBJ1-4,CASSQMGGGEKLFF,TGCGCCAGCAGCCAAATGGGGGGAGGCGAAAAACTGTTTTTT
.,TRBV3-1,few,TRBJ2-1,CASSQARSQFF,TGTGCCAGCAGCCAAGCAAGGAGTCAGTTCTTC
.,TRBV20-1,.,TRBJ2-2,CSARAEYGELFF,TGCAGTGCTAGAGCGGAGTACGGGGAGCTGTTTTTT
.,TRBV10-3,.,TRBJ1-1,CAISRDGEPNTEAFF,TGTGCCATCAGCAGGGACGGCGAGCCGAACACTGAAGCTTTCTTT
TRBD2,TRBV28,.,TRBJ2-7,CASGLAGYEQYF,TGTGCCAGTGGACTAGCGGGATACGAGCAGTACTTC
.,TRBV5-5,many,TRBJ1-2,CASSLGSGLGYTF,TGTGCCAGCAGCTTGGGTTCGGGGCTCGGCTACACCTTC
.,TRBV7-2,few,TRBJ2-6,CASSSRRANVLTF,TGTGCCAGCAGCTCCCGGAGGGCCAACGTCCTGACTTTC